This entry describes one T cell receptor beta chain. Its antigen is not known. Germline V lookup: CDR1 SGHKS, CDR2 YYEKEE (reference sequence). V gave up 0 bases and J gave up 6 bases, with 10 bases separating them. CDR3 length equals 14 residues. As to time point: blood 2 weeks post-SBRT. Treatment here: 15 Gy SBRT to primary tumor, nephrectomy 4 weeks later. After SBRT, blood was collected at 2 and 4 weeks, plus baseline. The patient's renal cell carcinoma had clear cell pathology. The record originates from a study of radiation and T cells in renal cell carcinoma. Study at large: Nephrectomy followed 15 Gy stereotactic body radiation by 4 weeks. Study findings and constraints: In blood, top tumor clones expanded by 2 weeks, shrinking by 4.

Sequencing used immunoSEQ multiplex PCR; TCRdb keeps in-frame clones, though not all of them. The table records around 60,000 clones, just over 75% of them present only once. The sequencing here drew on blood, taken from a patient whose treatment included radiotherapy and nephrectomy. The clonotype comes from a man aged 55 to 70 with renal cell carcinoma. The rearrangement joins TRBV5-5 to TRBJ2-1; either TRBD1 or TRBD2 may fit D (5 bases each). The CDR3 is CASSLAGPGNEQFF. In DNA, the CDR3 is TGTGCCAGCAGCTTGGCGGGGCCTGGCAATGAGCAGTTCTTC.